The clone carrying this T cell receptor (beta chain) was observed a few times. The antigen remains undetermined. Repertoires were generated with immunoSEQ multiplex PCR, while TCRdb's copy carries only in-frame clones and drops some. The table records about 640,000 clones, around 72% of them present only once. The donor population consisted of healthy HIV-negative adults with no recent acute infections or vaccinations. This sample was taken from a study of shared clonotypes between healthy human individuals. Study findings and constraints: Some naive CD4 clonotypes, about 5%, turned up in common across a few donors. As a rule, naive subsets had a larger estimated richness than memory subsets. Few donors restricted represented genetic and exposure-history diversity.

Germline V gene lookup returns CDR1 MNHEY and CDR2 SMNVEV (reference sequence). There are 13 residues in the CDR3. Germline trimming cut 6 bases from V and 7 bases from J; bases unmatched to any gene: 8. The clonotype originates from a woman under 40 in good health. Material for sequencing was memory CD4+ T cells sorted from blood. Subset indicated: CD45RA-negative fraction. V gene TRBV27 combines with J gene TRBJ2-7; 8 bases are a match to TRBD1. The CDR3 DNA sequence: TGTGCCAGCAGCAGACAGGGGTTTCTGGAGCAGTACTTC. Translation: CASSRQGFLEQYF.